This passage covers 24 T cell receptor beta chains from one sample sequenced in a study of neurological immune-mediated disorders. TCRdb passed the 5' RACE reads through MiXCR, listing each CDR3 protein once. The data contain roughly 100,000 distinct CDR3 sequences, roughly a tenth of them singletons. Described time point: longitudinal time-point 3. The sequencing sample was made of PBMCs. These receptors were taken from a female donor with HTLV-1-associated myelopathy (HAM/TSP).

This clonotype was detected ten times or more. The chain has TRBV28 and TRBJ2-7, with TRBD1 identical over 10 bases. CDR1 is MDHEN, CDR2 SYDVKM, per germline. The ends lost 5 bases at V and 7 bases at J; junction bases unmatched: 11. The CDR3 loop spans 15 amino acids. CDR3 region: CASSPRPDRGREQYF. The CDR3, as DNA: TGTGCCAGCAGTCCCCGGCCCGACAGGGGGCGTGAGCAGTACTTC.

Many counts were recorded for this clonotype. The chain combines TRBV5-1 with TRBJ2-2; D perhaps matches TRBD1 (6 bases). The CDR3 sequence is 16 residues long. The V end lost 2 bases, the J end lost 3 bases, and 14 bases lay between the germline ends. Germline V gene data show CDR1 as SGHRS and CDR2 as YFSETQ. The CDR3 region has the DNA TGCGCCAGCAGCTTCCGGTCAGGGGTCTACACCGGGGAGCTGTTTTTT. Protein: CASSFRSGVYTGELFF.

J is TRBJ2-1 and V is TRBV5-1; TRBD1 agrees at 9 bases. Germline V gives CDR1 SGHRS, CDR2 YFSETQ. Losses at the gene ends were 4 bases for V and 7 bases for J; bases not matched to a gene: 12. The CDR3 totals 16 residues. This CDR3 is CASSGSGTGIGNEQFF. CDR3 in DNA: TGCGCCAGCAGCGGTTCCGGGACAGGGATTGGGAATGAGCAGTTCTTC.

This clonotype came up many times. The rearrangement uses TRBV5-1 and TRBJ2-7; 8 positions agree with TRBD1. This CDR3 has 14 residues. V lost 4 bases, J lost 2 bases, and 5 bases stayed unmatched. Germline CDR1 reads SGHRS; CDR2 reads YFSETQ. The CDR3: CASSNGQGTYEQYF. The CDR3 DNA follows: TGCGCCAGCAGCAACGGACAGGGAACCTACGAGCAGTACTTC.

This clonotype was picked up many times. The V call is TRBV5-5, the J call TRBJ2-7; 12 nucleotides match TRBD1. The germline V gene encodes CDR1 SGHKS and CDR2 YYEKEE (reference sequence). The junction had 12 bases not matched to a gene; V was cut back by 2 bases and J by 3 bases. The CDR3 extends over 18 amino acids. DNA for the CDR3: TGTGCCAGCAGCTTCGGGACAGGGGGCTTCTTGGATGGCTACGAGCAGTACTTC. Translation: CASSFGTGGFLDGYEQYF. Supplemented by reference TRBV5-5 and TRBJ2-7, the full variable domain reads DAGVTQSPTHLIKTRGQQVTLRCSPISGHKSVSWYQQVLGQGPQFIFQYYEKEERGRGNFPDRFSARQFPNYSSELNVNALLLGDSALYLCASSFGTGGFLDGYEQYFGPGTRLTVT.

The chain links TRBV7-9 to TRBJ2-2, with D perhaps given as TRBD1 or TRBD2 (5 bases each). CDR1 is SEHNR and CDR2 is FQNEAQ in the germline V gene (reference sequence). Trimming cost V 5 bases and J 3 bases, with 19 bases left between them. The CDR3 length is 17 residues. CDR3 region: CASSPSGWGSDTGELFF. CDR3 coding DNA: TGTGCCAGCAGCCCCAGTGGCTGGGGGTCGGACACCGGGGAGCTGTTTTTT.

This clonotype occurred many times. This rearrangement joins TRBV20-1 to TRBJ1-2, with D possibly matching TRBD1 (5 bases). V gave up 5 bases and J gave up 2 bases, with 6 bases separating them. CDR1 DFQATT and CDR2 SNEGSKA come from the germline V gene (reference sequence). The CDR3 is 11 residues long. The chain's CDR3 is CSAWDNYGYTF. CDR3 in DNA: TGCAGTGCTTGGGACAACTATGGCTACACCTTC.

The V and J genes are TRBV3-1 and TRBJ2-2; TRBD2 is a possible D gene (5 bases). CDR1 LGHDT and CDR2 YNNKEL come from the germline V gene (reference sequence). The CDR3 extends over 13 amino acids. The germline V and J ends were trimmed by 4 bases and 6 bases, with 9 bases remaining between them. The CDR3, as DNA: TGTGCCAGCAGCCGGACTCGAGCCGGGGAGCTGTTTTTT. Protein product: CASSRTRAGELFF. Based on the CDR3 plus reference TRBV3-1 and TRBJ2-2, the full variable domain is DTAVSQTPKYLVTQMGNDKSIKCEQNLGHDTMYWYKQDSKKFLKIMFSYNNKELIINETVPNRFSPKSPDKAHLNLHINSLELGDSAVYFCASSRTRAGELFFGEGSRLTVL.

This clonotype was counted between two and nine times. The chain joins TRBV7-9 to TRBJ2-7; 7 bases map to TRBD1. The CDR3 has 13 residues. Germline loops: CDR1 SEHNR, CDR2 FQNEAQ (reference sequence). Germline trimming cut 4 bases from V and 2 bases from J; bases unmatched to any gene: 2. Written as DNA, the CDR3 is TGTGCCAGCAGCTCGGACAGGACCTACGAGCAGTACTTC. As protein: CASSSDRTYEQYF. Using reference TRBV7-9 and TRBJ2-7 for the parts outside the CDR3, the full variable domain is DTGVSQNPRHKITKRGQNVTFRCDPISEHNRLYWYRQTLGQGPEFLTYFQNEAQLEKSRLLSDRFSAERPKGSFSTLEIQRTEQGDSAMYLCASSSDRTYEQYFGPGTRLTVT.

At least ten counts were recorded for this clonotype. The chain employs TRBV5-1 and TRBJ2-5; D possibly corresponds to TRBD2 (6 bases). With 2 bases removed from V and 2 bases from J, the gap between germline ends came to 13 bases. The CDR3 is 15 residues long. CDR1 is SGHRS and CDR2 is YFSETQ in the germline V gene. CDR3 sequence (DNA): TGCGCCAGCAGCTTCGGGAGACTCCGACAAGAGACCCAGTACTTC. Its protein product is CASSFGRLRQETQYF.

This clonotype was counted at least ten times. The chain has TRBV11-2 and TRBJ2-2; D might be TRBD2 (6 bases). Germline V CDR1 and CDR2: SGHAT, FQNNGV. The CDR3 extends over 14 amino acids. V dropped 0 bases and J dropped 6 bases, with 8 bases sitting between them. The CDR3 DNA follows: TGTGCCAGCAGCTTAGATCCGGGGGCCGGGGAGCTGTTTTTT. Translating it yields CASSLDPGAGELFF.

The rearrangement joins TRBV7-2 to TRBJ2-1, with 11 positions matching TRBD2. The CDR3 loop spans 16 amino acids. Trimming cost V 1 base and J 13 bases; bases outside gene matches: 12. Per germline, CDR1 SGHTA and CDR2 FQGNSA. DNA for the CDR3: TGTGCCAGCAGCTTAGAGGATAGCGGGGGGGCTATGGGACAGTTCTTC. This sequence encodes CASSLEDSGGAMGQFF. Full variable domain (outside the CDR3, taken from reference TRBV7-2 and TRBJ2-1): GAGVSQSPSNKVTEKGKDVELRCDPISGHTALYWYRQSLGQGLEFLIYFQGNSAPDKSGLPSDRFSAERTGGSVSTLTIQRTQQEDSAVYLCASSLEDSGGAMGQFFGPGTRLTVL.

This clonotype was detected ten times or more. The chain is built from TRBV5-1 and TRBJ2-7; 8 bases are shared with TRBD2. Trimming cost V 4 bases and J 6 bases; bases outside gene matches: 15. CDR3 length: 16 residues. Germline V gives CDR1 SGHRS, CDR2 YFSETQ. The CDR3 loop reads CASSRGIAGISPEQYF. DNA for the CDR3: TGCGCCAGCAGCCGGGGGATAGCGGGGATTTCTCCCGAGCAGTACTTC.

This clonotype was observed many times. The rearrangement links TRBV5-1 to TRBJ2-7; 7 bases line up with TRBD1. The CDR3 loop spans 17 amino acids. The junction had 9 bases not matched to a gene; V was cut back by 0 bases and J by 0 bases. Looked up from germline, CDR1 is SGHRS and CDR2 is YFSETQ. The chain's CDR3 is CASSLVTTGQHSYEQYF. CDR3 in DNA: TGCGCCAGCAGCTTGGTTACTACGGGACAGCACTCCTACGAGCAGTACTTC.

The sample holds many counts of this clonotype. The chain recombines TRBV20-1 with TRBJ2-4, with D tentatively TRBD2 (7 bases). V lost 0 bases to trimming and J lost 9 bases, with 15 bases between them. This CDR3 has 14 amino acids. Germline V gives CDR1 DFQATT, CDR2 SNEGSKA (reference sequence). The CDR3 coding sequence is TGCAGTGCTAGAGAATCGGGGGGCTCCGGCATTCAGTACTTC. It encodes CSARESGGSGIQYF.

This clonotype showed up many times. The rearrangement uses TRBV20-1 and TRBJ1-1; D ambiguous. The CDR3 contains 13 residues. Germline V gives CDR1 DFQATT, CDR2 SNEGSKA (reference sequence). V was clipped by 1 base and J by 5 bases, with 11 bases between them. CDR3 in DNA: TGCAGTGCTAGAGGGGGTTTTGAGACTGAAGCTTTCTTT. Translation gives CSARGGFETEAFF.

V is TRBV11-2 and J is TRBJ2-1; D may be TRBD2 (6 bases). Per the germline V gene, CDR1 is SGHAT and CDR2 is FQNNGV. CDR3 length: 14 amino acids. Trimming removed 5 bases at V and 3 bases at J, with 11 bases between. The CDR3 spells CASSPGTLYNEQFF. The CDR3 nucleotides read TGTGCCAGCAGCCCCGGGACTCTCTACAATGAGCAGTTCTTC.

The chain couples TRBV20-1 to TRBJ2-3, with 7 nucleotides matching TRBD2. Per germline, CDR1 DFQATT and CDR2 SNEGSKA (reference sequence). Trimming took 6 bases from V and 4 from J; bases not matched to a gene: 1. The CDR3 extends over 11 amino acids. The chain's CDR3 is CSASGADTQYF. The CDR3 bases are TGCAGTGCAAGCGGGGCAGATACGCAGTATTTT.

This clonotype was recorded many times. The chain has TRBV18 and TRBJ2-5; TRBD1 matches at 9 bases. The germline V gene encodes CDR1 KGHSH and CDR2 LQKENI. V was pared by 4 bases and J by 4 bases, with 10 bases of the junction left unmatched. This CDR3 is built from 16 residues. The CDR3 coding sequence is TGTGCCAGCTCACAAGCCGGGACAGGGTTTCTAGAGACCCAGTACTTC. Translation: CASSQAGTGFLETQYF.

On this clonotype itself: A junction boundary mismatches the germline segment, possibly from a read error. The V and J genes are TRBV4-1 and TRBJ2-2; the match to TRBD2 covers 7 bases. The CDR3 runs 17 residues. Germline values: CDR1 MGHRA, CDR2 YSYEKL. Written as DNA, the CDR3 is TGCGCCAGCAGCTCATACCAGGGAGGGGCGAACACCCGGGAGCTGTTTTTT. Its protein product is CASSSYQGGANTRELFF.

The sample holds many counts of this clonotype. This rearrangement joins TRBV20-1 to TRBJ1-6, with a tentative D call TRBD1 (5 bases). V was clipped by 3 bases and J by 0 bases, with 9 bases between them. The germline CDR1 and CDR2 sequences are DFQATT and SNEGSKA (reference sequence). The CDR3 runs 15 residues. The CDR3 loop reads CSASSGSSYNSPLHF. In DNA form, the CDR3 reads TGCAGTGCTAGTTCAGGGAGCTCCTATAATTCACCCCTCCACTTT.

This clonotype was picked up many times. The chain recombines TRBV6-1 with TRBJ2-7; TRBD1 might be the D (6 bases). Germline values: CDR1 MNHNS, CDR2 SASEGT. V shed 6 bases and J shed 0 bases, with 12 bases lying between them. The CDR3 extends over 14 amino acids. CDR3 in DNA: TGTGCCAGCAGATACACAGGGAGCTCCTACGAGCAGTACTTC. Translating gives CASRYTGSSYEQYF.

This clonotype showed up many times. The CDR3 DNA is TGTGCCAGCAGCTTCAGGGGGGGGTCGTGGGATTTCGATGAGCAGTTCTTC. This translates into CASSFRGGSWDFDEQFF. This chain links TRBV7-8 with TRBJ2-1, with D perhaps given as TRBD1 or TRBD2 (7 bases each). Germline V gene sequence: CDR1 SGHVS, CDR2 FQNEAQ. CDR3 length equals 17 residues. Trimming stripped 3 bases from V and 8 bases from J, with 23 bases between.

This chain uses TRBV12-5 with TRBJ2-1; tentatively, D is TRBD1 (7 bases). The CDR3 is 15 residues long. V gave up 9 bases and J gave up 10 bases, with 25 bases separating them. The germline gives CDR1 LGHNT, CDR2 FRNRAP. The DNA for the CDR3 is TGTGCTAGCGGGAGAGGACAGGTGACTCCGGACGAGCAGTTCTTC. Translating gives CASGRGQVTPDEQFF.